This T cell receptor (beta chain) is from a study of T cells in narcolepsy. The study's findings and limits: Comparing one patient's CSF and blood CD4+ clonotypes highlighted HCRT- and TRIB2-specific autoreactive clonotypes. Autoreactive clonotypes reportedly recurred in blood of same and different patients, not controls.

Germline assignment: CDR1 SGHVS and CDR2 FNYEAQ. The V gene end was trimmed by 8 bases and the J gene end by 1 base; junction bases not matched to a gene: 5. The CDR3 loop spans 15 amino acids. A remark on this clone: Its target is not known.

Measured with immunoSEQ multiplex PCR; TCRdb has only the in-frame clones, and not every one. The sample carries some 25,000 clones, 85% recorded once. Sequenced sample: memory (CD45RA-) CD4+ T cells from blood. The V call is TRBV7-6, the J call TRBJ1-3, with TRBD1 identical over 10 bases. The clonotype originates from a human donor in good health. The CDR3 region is CASGDRGLSGNTIYF. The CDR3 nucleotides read TGTGCCAGCGGTGACAGGGGGCTTTCTGGAAACACCATATATTTT.